Following are 27 T cell receptor beta chains from one sample sequenced in a study of CD8 T cells in Susac syndrome. Random hexamers primed reverse transcription of about 0.45 to 1 ug RNA. TCRdb ran MiXCR on the immunoSEQ multiplex PCR reads and lists one entry per CDR3 protein. Found here are 60,000 to 75,000 distinct CDR3 sequences, about 95% of them singletons; the top ten hold about 0.25%. The sample taken for sequencing was CD8+ T cells from PBMCs. Receptor source: a human donor in good health.

The J gene is TRBJ1-4, the V gene TRBV12-3 or TRBV12-4; maybe TRBD1 (6 bases). Trimming pared 4 bases from V and 10 bases from J, leaving 16 bases between. The CDR3 consists of 14 residues. CDR3 coding DNA: TGTGCCAGCAGTTCCGAACAGGGAGAGGGAAAACTGTTTTTT. Encoded protein: CASSSEQGEGKLFF.

This clonotype showed up just a few times. The chain is built from TRBV29-1 and TRBJ2-7, with 10 positions matching TRBD2. Germline CDR1 and CDR2: SQVTM and ANQGSEA. V dropped 4 bases and J dropped 2; count of bases not matched to a gene: 8. The CDR3 has 15 residues. The CDR3 sequence is CSVVGFSGGPYEQYF. DNA for the CDR3: TGCAGCGTTGTAGGTTTTAGCGGGGGGCCCTACGAGCAGTACTTC.

This clonotype was detected only a few times. The V and J genes are TRBV5-4 and TRBJ1-1; no firm D call. The CDR3 is made up of 14 amino acids. The V and J ends lost 2 bases and 0 bases respectively, with 8 bases between them. Germline lookup yields CDR1 SGHNT and CDR2 YYREEE (reference sequence). This chain's CDR3 is CASSFRGMNTEAFF. CDR3 coding DNA: TGTGCCAGCAGCTTCCGAGGGATGAACACTGAAGCTTTCTTT.

This chain connects TRBV7-9 to TRBJ2-2; D is undetermined. Trimming pared 0 bases from V and 8 bases from J, leaving 13 bases between. Germline CDR1 SEHNR, CDR2 FQNEAQ (reference sequence). This CDR3 spans 15 amino acids. The chain's CDR3 is CASSLADGLFGELFF. CDR3 in DNA: TGTGCCAGCAGCTTAGCCGACGGGCTGTTTGGGGAGCTGTTTTTT.

J is TRBJ1-2 and V is TRBV9; D gene unclear. CDR3 length: 14 amino acids. Germline V lookup: CDR1 SGDLS, CDR2 YYNGEE. Trimming left V 0 bases short and J 4 bases short, with 10 bases between. CDR3 coding DNA: TGTGCCAGCAGCGTAGGAGAGGGCGGCTATGGCTACACCTTC. Its protein is CASSVGEGGYGYTF.

The chain is built from TRBV12-3 or TRBV12-4 and TRBJ2-7; no firm D call. The V end was cut by 5 bases, the J end by 5 bases, with 10 bases between. This CDR3 has 12 amino acids. The DNA for the CDR3 is TGTGCCAGCAGTGAAGTTGTAGACGAGCAGTACTTC. It yields the protein CASSEVVDEQYF.

V is TRBV28 and J is TRBJ2-3; 9 nucleotides align to TRBD2. CDR1 MDHEN and CDR2 SYDVKM come from the germline V gene. The junction had 3 bases not matched to a gene; V was cut back by 3 bases and J by 2 bases. This CDR3 is 15 amino acids long. CDR3: CASSFLAGTTDTQYF. DNA for the CDR3: TGTGCCAGCAGTTTTCTAGCGGGGACCACAGATACGCAGTATTTT.

The rearrangement joins TRBV5-1 to TRBJ2-7; D unresolved. V lost 1 base and J lost 1, with 6 bases in between. The CDR3 extends over 13 amino acids. Germline-derived CDR1 and CDR2 are SGHRS and YFSETQ. The CDR3, as DNA: TGCGCCAGCAGCTTGTCAGCTTCCTACGAGCAGTACTTC. This translates into CASSLSASYEQYF.

The chain joins TRBV3-1 to TRBJ1-1, with no clear D. This CDR3 region has 15 residues. The germline V gene encodes CDR1 LGHDT and CDR2 YNNKEL (reference sequence). The V end lost 2 bases, the J end lost 5 bases, and 15 bases lay between the germline ends. The CDR3 loop is CASSQTGLPGTEAFF. CDR3 bases: TGTGCCAGCAGCCAAACCGGACTGCCGGGTACTGAAGCTTTCTTT.

This chain connects TRBV7-3 to TRBJ2-3; TRBD2 matches 8 bases. The CDR3 extends over 16 amino acids. After removal of 4 bases from V and 4 bases from J, the junction contained 10 bases not matched to a gene. Germline V gene data show CDR1 as SGHTA and CDR2 as FQGTGA. The CDR3 DNA reads TGTGCCAGCAGCTCGTACACCTCGGGGGGGGCAGATACGCAGTATTTT. This codes for CASSSYTSGGADTQYF. The full variable domain, completed using reference TRBV7-3 and TRBJ2-3, is GAGVSQTPSNKVTEKGKYVELRCDPISGHTALYWYRQSLGQGPEFLIYFQGTGAADDSGLPNDRFFAVRPEGSVSTLKIQRTERGDSAVYLCASSSYTSGGADTQYFGPGTRLTVL.

This sequence joins TRBV13 and TRBJ2-3; D may be TRBD1 (8 bases). Germline values: CDR1 PRHDT, CDR2 FYEKMQ (reference sequence). This CDR3 region has 15 residues. V lost 5 bases to trimming and J lost 4 bases, with 16 bases between them. Written as DNA, the CDR3 is TGTGCCAGCAGCCCGGACAGGGCGGGAGCAGATACGCAGTATTTT. Its protein is CASSPDRAGADTQYF.

This chain joins TRBV4-2 and TRBJ1-1; D uncertain. CDR1 is LGHNA and CDR2 is YNFKEQ in the germline V gene. V was cut by 6 bases and J by 1 base, with 6 bases left in between. The CDR3 runs 12 residues. CDR3 residues: CASSPANTEAFF. CDR3 in DNA: TGTGCCAGCAGTCCCGCGAACACTGAAGCTTTCTTT.

The chain employs TRBV4-1 and TRBJ1-1; D remains ambiguous. CDR3 length equals 13 residues. Germline loops: CDR1 MGHRA, CDR2 YSYEKL. V was cut by 3 bases and J by 3 bases, with 8 bases left in between. For the CDR3, the DNA is TGCGCCAGCAGCCAGAGGTATTACACTGAAGCTTTCTTT. It codes for CASSQRYYTEAFF.

The chain joins TRBV29-1 to TRBJ2-3, with TRBD2 matching 9 bases. Germline CDR1 and CDR2: SQVTM and ANQGSEA. CDR3 length equals 13 residues. V shed 4 bases, J shed 3 bases, and the junction held 2 bases outside the gene matches. In DNA, the CDR3 is TGCAGCGTTGTAGCGGGGGAGACAGATACGCAGTATTTT. Its translation is CSVVAGETDTQYF.

The table lists this clonotype with a count of one. This chain uses TRBV20-1 with TRBJ2-7; the D is unclear. Germline-derived CDR1 and CDR2 are DFQATT and SNEGSKA (reference sequence). Trimming took 5 bases from V and 2 from J, leaving 16 bases between them. The CDR3 has 14 residues. The CDR3 DNA sequence: TGCAGTGCTTATATAGAGGAAAGGCCCTACGAGCAGTACGTC. Protein sequence: CSAYIEERPYEQYV.

The rearrangement links TRBV4-1 to TRBJ1-1; D perhaps matches TRBD1 (5 bases). V lost 2 bases and J lost 7, with 5 bases in between. Germline CDR1 and CDR2: MGHRA and YSYEKL. The CDR3 is made up of 11 amino acids. DNA of the CDR3: TGCGCCAGCAGCCAAACAGGTGAAGCTTTCTTT. This codes for CASSQTGEAFF.

This clonotype was counted a single time. CDR3 amino acids: CASSFGTWGEQYV. In DNA, the CDR3 is TGTGCCAGCAGCTTCGGGACTTGGGGCGAGCAGTACGTC. The chain carries TRBV11-2 and TRBJ2-7; TRBD2 might be the D (6 bases). Germline CDR1 is SGHAT and CDR2 is FQNNGV. The V end lost 3 bases, the J end lost 6 bases, and 12 bases lay between the germline ends. The CDR3 has 13 amino acids.

The rearrangement links TRBV6-4 to TRBJ2-4; D is tentatively TRBD1 or TRBD2 (6 bases each). The CDR3 extends over 14 amino acids. The V end was cut by 0 bases, the J end by 9 bases, with 12 bases between. Germline V gives CDR1 MRHNA, CDR2 SNTAGT. CDR3 in DNA: TGTGCCAGCAGTGACTCAGGCGAGGGGGGCATTCAGTACTTC. Translated, it gives CASSDSGEGGIQYF.

V usage is TRBV6-6 and J usage is TRBJ1-2; D not resolved. The CDR3 sequence is 14 residues long. V shed 5 bases and J shed 7 bases, with 17 bases lying between them. CDR1 is MNHNY and CDR2 is SVGAGI in the germline V gene (reference sequence). The CDR3 nucleotides are TGTGCCAGCAGTACCCGGCCAGAAAGTACTGGCTACACCTTC. Amino acids: CASSTRPESTGYTF.

This rearrangement joins TRBV6-5 to TRBJ1-1, with a weak D call TRBD1 (5 bases). Per the germline V gene, CDR1 is MNHEY and CDR2 is SVGAGI. V was shortened by 6 bases and J by 4 bases, with 9 bases between the two germline ends. The CDR3 is 12 residues long. The CDR3 DNA reads as TGTGCCAGCAGCCCTCAGGGCACTGAAGCTTTCTTT. Translation: CASSPQGTEAFF.

This chain uses TRBV28 with TRBJ1-1, with a possible D match to TRBD1 (5 bases). CDR1 and CDR2 from the germline V gene are MDHEN and SYDVKM. The CDR3 loop spans 12 amino acids. V was shortened by 6 bases and J by 6 bases, with 11 bases between the two germline ends. CDR3 nucleotide sequence: TGTGCCAGCAGCGCAGGGAGGGCTGAAGCTTTCTTT. Translation: CASSAGRAEAFF.

The chain joins TRBV14 to TRBJ1-1, with 7 bases identical to TRBD1. J lost 6 bases, V lost 1 base, and 8 bases had no gene match. Looked up from germline, CDR1 is SGHDN and CDR2 is FVKESK. The length of the CDR3 is 15 residues. In nucleotides, the CDR3 is TGTGCCAGCAGCCAAGCCCCAGGGGGTATCCCTGAAGCTTTCTTT. This gives the protein CASSQAPGGIPEAFF.

V gene TRBV28 combines with J gene TRBJ2-3, with D tentatively TRBD1 (6 bases). Germline V gene lookup returns CDR1 MDHEN and CDR2 SYDVKM. CDR3 length equals 16 residues. Trimming shortened V by 8 bases and J by 1 base, and 19 bases separated the two germline ends. CDR3 in DNA: TGTGCCAGCTCCATAGTGGGGGCGGGCGGCACAGATACGCAGTATTTT. It encodes CASSIVGAGGTDTQYF.

The rearrangement links TRBV5-6 to TRBJ1-2; a weak D match, TRBD1 (5 bases). V lost 4 bases to trimming and J lost 3 bases, with 16 bases between them. Germline values: CDR1 SGHDT, CDR2 YYEEEE. The CDR3 extends over 15 amino acids. In DNA, the CDR3 is TGTGCCAGCAGCCCAGTCGACAGTTCCTACTATGGCTACACCTTC. This codes for CASSPVDSSYYGYTF.

V gene TRBV7-9 combines with J gene TRBJ2-7, with 8 bases that match TRBD1. V dropped 5 bases and J dropped 2; count of bases not matched to a gene: 5. Germline CDR1 and CDR2: SEHNR and FQNEAQ (reference sequence). The CDR3 spans 14 residues. CDR3: CASSPRGQAYEQYV. CDR3 bases: TGTGCCAGCAGCCCACGGGGACAGGCCTACGAGCAGTACGTC.

The CDR3 is CASSLYRGEETQYF. The CDR3, as DNA: TGTGCCAGCAGTTTGTATCGAGGAGAGGAGACCCAGTACTTC. The chain carries TRBV12-3 or TRBV12-4 and TRBJ2-5; D is undetermined. V was trimmed by 3 bases and J by 5 bases, leaving 13 bases between them. This CDR3 comprises 14 residues.

The chain joins TRBV4-2 to TRBJ2-5, with D tentatively TRBD1 (5 bases). Germline V gene lookup returns CDR1 LGHNA and CDR2 YNFKEQ. The length of the CDR3 is 16 residues. V lost 0 bases and J 5 bases, leaving 16 bases between the germline ends. The CDR3 DNA reads TGTGCCAGCAGCCAAGATCCCCAGGGCTCGGGTGAGACCCAGTACTTC. Its translation is CASSQDPQGSGETQYF.